The 10 T cell receptor beta chains given below trace back to one sample, sequenced in a study of blood T cell repertoires in COVID-19 (dated by TCRdb to 2020 to 2021). Receptor amplification or capture employed the immunoSEQ multiplex PCR assay. TCRdb obtained this table from immuneACCESS and retained in-frame rearrangements with V and J assigned. These tables miss some clones; where compared with another copy, unresolved V genes account for less than half of the shortfall, and the remainder is unexplained. The sample table records about 270,000 clones; under 90% of these occur just once. 1.9% of the sample lies in the top ten. The sequenced sample consisted of PBMCs or T cells enriched from blood (not recorded which). These receptor sequences come from a woman aged 55-70 years who had recovered from COVID-19.

The V call is TRBV28, the J call TRBJ1-5; D is possibly TRBD1 (5 bases). The germline V gene has CDR1 MDHEN and CDR2 SYDVKM. V was shortened by 7 bases and J by 6 bases, with 16 bases between the two germline ends. The CDR3 contains 14 residues. CDR3 region: CASNQWGDGQPQHF. The CDR3, as DNA: TGTGCCAGCAACCAATGGGGGGACGGTCAGCCCCAGCATTTT.

The gene calls are TRBV5-1 and TRBJ2-7, with a tentative D call TRBD2 (6 bases). V shed 1 base and J shed 3 bases, with 11 bases lying between them. Germline CDR1 is SGHRS and CDR2 is YFSETQ. This CDR3 spans 14 amino acids. This CDR3 is CASSLSGVNYEQYF. The CDR3 region has the DNA TGCGCCAGCAGCTTGTCGGGGGTGAACTACGAGCAGTACTTC. Using reference TRBV5-1 and TRBJ2-7 for the parts outside the CDR3, the full variable domain is KAGVTQTPRYLIKTRGQQVTLSCSPISGHRSVSWYQQTPGQGLQFLFEYFSETQRNKGNFPGRFSGRQFSNSRSEMNVSTLELGDSALYLCASSLSGVNYEQYFGPGTRLTVT.

The chain uses TRBV18 and TRBJ1-1; D call uncertain. This CDR3 region has 14 residues. Deletions cut 4 bases from V and 5 bases from J, with 14 bases between. Germline V gene sequence: CDR1 KGHSH, CDR2 LQKENI. CDR3 nucleotides: TGTGCCAGCTCACTCACGTCCGGGGATACTGAAGCTTTCTTT. It yields the protein CASSLTSGDTEAFF.

V gene TRBV5-1 combines with J gene TRBJ2-7, with 12 bases fitting TRBD2. Unmatched junction bases numbered 6, after V lost 4 bases and J lost 4 bases. CDR1 is SGHRS, CDR2 YFSETQ, per germline. This CDR3 is 15 amino acids long. CDR3 in DNA: TGCGCCAGCAGCGAGACTAGCGGGAGCTGGTACGAGCAGTACTTC. Protein: CASSETSGSWYEQYF. The whole variable domain, remainder taken from reference TRBV5-1 and TRBJ2-7, is KAGVTQTPRYLIKTRGQQVTLSCSPISGHRSVSWYQQTPGQGLQFLFEYFSETQRNKGNFPGRFSGRQFSNSRSEMNVSTLELGDSALYLCASSETSGSWYEQYFGPGTRLTVT.

The chain joins TRBV25-1 to TRBJ2-1, with 8 bases fitting TRBD2. Germline V gives CDR1 MGHDK, CDR2 SYGVNS. J was trimmed by 0 bases and V by 2 bases; bases with no gene match: 3. The CDR3 runs to 16 residues. The CDR3 sequence is CASSEVSGSSYNEQFF. Here the CDR3 DNA reads TGTGCCAGCAGTGAAGTAAGCGGGAGCTCCTACAATGAGCAGTTCTTC.

The chain is built from TRBV18 and TRBJ2-3; 11 positions agree with TRBD2. CDR1 KGHSH and CDR2 LQKENI come from the germline V gene. This CDR3 is built from 16 residues. V shed 8 bases, J shed 1 base, and the junction held 8 bases outside the gene matches. The CDR3 sequence: CASPPLAGGRTDTQYF. The DNA of the CDR3 is TGTGCCAGCCCCCCCCTAGCGGGAGGCCGCACAGATACGCAGTATTTT.

The V call is TRBV5-5, the J call TRBJ2-7; the D gene is possibly TRBD2 (5 bases). There are 13 residues in the CDR3. The germline V gene has CDR1 SGHKS and CDR2 YYEKEE (reference sequence). The ends were cut back, 4 bases at V and 10 bases at J, with 18 bases in the middle. For the CDR3, the DNA is TGTGCCAGCAGCCCCTGGACGGGAAAGTCTCAGTACTTC. Its translation is CASSPWTGKSQYF. Full variable domain (missing parts from reference TRBV5-5 and TRBJ2-7): DAGVTQSPTHLIKTRGQQVTLRCSPISGHKSVSWYQQVLGQGPQFIFQYYEKEERGRGNFPDRFSARQFPNYSSELNVNALLLGDSALYLCASSPWTGKSQYFGPGTRLTVT.

The V call is TRBV12-5, the J call TRBJ1-6; no firm D call. Germline CDR1 LGHNT, CDR2 FRNRAP. The CDR3 length is 14 residues. The V end was cut by 6 bases, the J end by 7 bases, with 13 bases between. CDR3 amino acids: CASGPGSRNSPLHF. The CDR3 coding sequence is TGTGCTAGTGGACCGGGATCACGGAATTCACCCCTCCACTTT. Variable domain in full (rest from reference TRBV12-5 and TRBJ1-6): DARVTQTPRHKVTEMGQEVTMRCQPILGHNTVFWYRQTMMQGLELLAYFRNRAPLDDSGMPKDRFSAEMPDATLATLKIQPSEPRDSAVYFCASGPGSRNSPLHFGNGTRLTVT.

The chain is built from TRBV7-3 and TRBJ2-3, with a weak D call TRBD2 (6 bases). This CDR3 has 17 residues. Trimming stripped 0 bases from V and 1 base from J, with 14 bases between. Germline V gives CDR1 SGHTA, CDR2 FQGTGA. The CDR3 DNA reads TGTGCCAGCAGCTTAACGCCCCTCACGGGAGGCACAGATACGCAGTATTTT. It specifies CASSLTPLTGGTDTQYF.

The genes are TRBV24-1 and TRBJ1-2; tentatively, D is TRBD1 (6 bases). V was shortened by 5 bases and J by 8 bases, with 17 bases between the two germline ends. The CDR3 has 14 residues. CDR1 KGHDR and CDR2 SFDVKD come from the germline V gene. The CDR3 DNA is TGTGCCACCAGTGGGGGGGGACACGGAGGCGGCTACACCTTC. Amino acid sequence: CATSGGGHGGGYTF.